The next 2 T cell receptor beta chains were all read from a single sample in a study of blood T cell repertoires in COVID-19. Clones were sequenced by immunoSEQ multiplex PCR, and TCRdb holds only the in-frame ones, with some missing. The sample records over 130,000 clones, approximately 84% being singletons. The source material was PBMCs or T cells enriched from blood (not recorded which). The receptors here all came from a man aged 45-60 years in a cohort exposed to, infected with or recovered from COVID-19 (not recorded which).

This clone was counted a single time. The genes are TRBV4-3 and TRBJ1-4; D is unclear. The CDR3 totals 16 residues. In germline, CDR1 is LGHNA, CDR2 YSLEER. The V and J ends lost 0 bases and 5 bases respectively, with 13 bases between them. CDR3 residues: CASSQEMSGQNEKLFF. The CDR3 nucleotides read TGCGCCAGCAGCCAAGAGATGTCTGGGCAGAATGAAAAACTGTTTTTT.

The V call is TRBV7-9, the J call TRBJ1-1; perhaps TRBD1 as D (6 bases). Germline assignment: CDR1 SEHNR and CDR2 FQNEAQ (reference sequence). Trimming cost V 5 bases and J 2 bases, with 12 bases left between them. This CDR3 has 14 residues. This CDR3 reads CASSVQGPNTEAFF. The DNA for the CDR3 is TGTGCCAGCAGCGTACAGGGCCCTAACACTGAAGCTTTCTTT.